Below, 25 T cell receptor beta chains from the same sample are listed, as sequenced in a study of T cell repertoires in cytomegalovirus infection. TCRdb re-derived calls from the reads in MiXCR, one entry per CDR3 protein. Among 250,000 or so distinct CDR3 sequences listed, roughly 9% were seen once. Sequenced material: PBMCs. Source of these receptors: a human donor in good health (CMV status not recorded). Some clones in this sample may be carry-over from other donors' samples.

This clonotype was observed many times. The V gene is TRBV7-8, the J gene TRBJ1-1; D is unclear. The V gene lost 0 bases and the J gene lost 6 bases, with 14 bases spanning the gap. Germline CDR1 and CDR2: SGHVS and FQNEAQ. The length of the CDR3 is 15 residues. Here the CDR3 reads CASSLASLVRAEAFF. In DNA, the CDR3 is TGTGCCAGCAGCTTAGCGAGCCTTGTAAGGGCTGAAGCTTTCTTT.

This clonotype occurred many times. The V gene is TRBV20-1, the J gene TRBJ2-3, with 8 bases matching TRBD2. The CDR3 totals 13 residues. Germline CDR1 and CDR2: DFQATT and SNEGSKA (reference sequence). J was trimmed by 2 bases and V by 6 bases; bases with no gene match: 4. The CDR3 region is CSARLAPTDTQYF. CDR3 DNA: TGCAGTGCCCGACTAGCGCCCACAGATACGCAGTATTTT.

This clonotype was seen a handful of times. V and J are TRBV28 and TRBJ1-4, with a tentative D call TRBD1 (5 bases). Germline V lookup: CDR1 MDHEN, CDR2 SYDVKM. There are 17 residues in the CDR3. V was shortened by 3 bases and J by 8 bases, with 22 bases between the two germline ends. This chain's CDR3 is CASSLMGETGPGEKLFF. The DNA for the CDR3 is TGTGCCAGCAGTTTGATGGGGGAGACGGGGCCGGGAGAAAAACTGTTTTTT. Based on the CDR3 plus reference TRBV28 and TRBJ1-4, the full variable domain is DVKVTQSSRYLVKRTGEKVFLECVQDMDHENMFWYRQDPGLGLRLIYFSYDVKMKEKGDIPEGYSVSREKKERFSLILESASTNQTSMYLCASSLMGETGPGEKLFFGSGTQLSVL.

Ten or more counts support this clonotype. The CDR3 DNA follows: TGTGCCAGCATATCGGGCTCCTCCGGCCTATACGAGCAGTACTTC. Translating it yields CASISGSSGLYEQYF. The gene calls are TRBV7-2 and TRBJ2-7; D ambiguous. Trimming stripped 7 bases from V and 4 bases from J, with 20 bases between. Germline-derived CDR1 and CDR2 are SGHTA and FQGNSA. The CDR3 covers 15 residues.

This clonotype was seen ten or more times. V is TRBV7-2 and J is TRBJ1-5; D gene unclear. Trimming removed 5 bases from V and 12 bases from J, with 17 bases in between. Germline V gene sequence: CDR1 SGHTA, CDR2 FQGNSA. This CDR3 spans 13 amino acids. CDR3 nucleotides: TGTGCCAGCAGCAGCCGGACGGCCCATCACCAGCATTTT. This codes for CASSSRTAHHQHF.

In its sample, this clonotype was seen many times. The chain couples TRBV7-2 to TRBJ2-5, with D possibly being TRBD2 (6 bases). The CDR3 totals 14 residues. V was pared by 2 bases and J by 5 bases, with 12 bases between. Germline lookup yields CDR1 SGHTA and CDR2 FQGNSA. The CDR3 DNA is TGTGCCAGCAGCTTATATCCAGGGAGGGAGACCCAGTACTTC. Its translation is CASSLYPGRETQYF.

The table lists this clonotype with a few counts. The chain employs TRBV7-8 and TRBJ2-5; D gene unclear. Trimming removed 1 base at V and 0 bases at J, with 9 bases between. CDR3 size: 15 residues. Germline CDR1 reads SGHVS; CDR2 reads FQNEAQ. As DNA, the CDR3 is TGTGCCAGCAGCTTAGAACCGGTAAACCAAGAGACCCAGTACTTC. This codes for CASSLEPVNQETQYF. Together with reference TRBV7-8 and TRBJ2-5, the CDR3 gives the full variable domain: GAGVSQSPRYKVAKRGQDVALRCDPISGHVSLFWYQQALGQGPEFLTYFQNEAQLDKSGLPSDRFFAERPEGSVSTLKIQRTQQEDSAVYLCASSLEPVNQETQYFGPGTRLLVL.

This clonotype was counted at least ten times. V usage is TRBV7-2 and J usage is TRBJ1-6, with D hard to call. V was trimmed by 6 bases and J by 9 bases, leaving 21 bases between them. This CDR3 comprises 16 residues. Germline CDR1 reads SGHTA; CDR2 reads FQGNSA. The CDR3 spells CASSHGLGRITSPLHF. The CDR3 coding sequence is TGTGCCAGCAGTCATGGCCTCGGGCGGATCACTTCACCCCTCCACTTT.

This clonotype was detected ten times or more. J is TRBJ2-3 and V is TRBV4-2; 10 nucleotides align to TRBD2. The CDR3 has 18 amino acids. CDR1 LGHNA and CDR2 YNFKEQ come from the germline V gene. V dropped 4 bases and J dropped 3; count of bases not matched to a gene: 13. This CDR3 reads CASSLRGLAGEGTDTQYF. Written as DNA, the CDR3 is TGTGCCAGCAGCCTCCGAGGGCTAGCGGGAGAGGGGACAGATACGCAGTATTTT.

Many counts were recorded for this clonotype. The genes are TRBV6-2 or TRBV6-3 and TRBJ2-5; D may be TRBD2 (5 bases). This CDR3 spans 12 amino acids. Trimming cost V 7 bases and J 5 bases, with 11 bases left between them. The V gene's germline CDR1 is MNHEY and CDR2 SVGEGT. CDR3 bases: TGTGCCAGCACCACCCGGAGGGAGACCCAGTACTTC. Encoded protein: CASTTRRETQYF.

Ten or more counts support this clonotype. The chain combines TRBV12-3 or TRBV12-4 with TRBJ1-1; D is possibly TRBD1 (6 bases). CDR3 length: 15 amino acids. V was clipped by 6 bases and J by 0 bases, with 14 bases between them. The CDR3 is CASRPPGQMNTEAFF. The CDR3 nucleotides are TGTGCCAGCAGACCCCCGGGACAAATGAACACTGAAGCTTTCTTT.

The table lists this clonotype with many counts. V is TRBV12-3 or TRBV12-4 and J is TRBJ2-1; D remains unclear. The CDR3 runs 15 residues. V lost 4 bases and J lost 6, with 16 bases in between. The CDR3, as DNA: TGTGCCAGCAGTTCTCGAATTTTAAATCCCAATGAGCAGTTCTTC. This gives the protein CASSSRILNPNEQFF.

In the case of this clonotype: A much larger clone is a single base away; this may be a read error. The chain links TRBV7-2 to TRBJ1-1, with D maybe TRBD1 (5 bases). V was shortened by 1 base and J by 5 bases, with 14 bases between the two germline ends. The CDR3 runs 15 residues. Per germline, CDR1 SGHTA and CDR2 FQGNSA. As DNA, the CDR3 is TGTGCCAGCAGCTTAGTCCGGGGGATCAAGACTGAAGCTTTCTTT. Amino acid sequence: CASSLVRGIKTEAFF.

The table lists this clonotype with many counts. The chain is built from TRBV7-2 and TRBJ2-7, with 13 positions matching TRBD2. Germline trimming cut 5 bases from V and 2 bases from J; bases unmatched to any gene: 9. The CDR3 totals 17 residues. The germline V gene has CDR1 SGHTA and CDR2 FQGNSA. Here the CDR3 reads CASSDPGLAGTTYEQYF. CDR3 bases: TGTGCCAGCAGCGACCCGGGACTAGCGGGGACAACCTACGAGCAGTACTTC.

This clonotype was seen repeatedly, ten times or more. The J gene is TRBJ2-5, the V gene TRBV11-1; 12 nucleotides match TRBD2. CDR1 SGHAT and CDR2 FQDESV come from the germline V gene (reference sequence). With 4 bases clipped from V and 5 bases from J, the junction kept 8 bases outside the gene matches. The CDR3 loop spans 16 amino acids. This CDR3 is CASSSAWTSGEETQYF. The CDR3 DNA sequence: TGTGCCAGCAGCTCCGCTTGGACTAGCGGGGAGGAGACCCAGTACTTC.

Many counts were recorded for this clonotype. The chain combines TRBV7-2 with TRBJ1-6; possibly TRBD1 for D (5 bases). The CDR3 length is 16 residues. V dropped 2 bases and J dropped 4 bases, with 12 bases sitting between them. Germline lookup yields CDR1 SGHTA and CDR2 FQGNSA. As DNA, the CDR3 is TGTGCCAGCAGCTTATATGACAGTCGTTATAATTCACCCCTCCACTTT. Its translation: CASSLYDSRYNSPLHF.

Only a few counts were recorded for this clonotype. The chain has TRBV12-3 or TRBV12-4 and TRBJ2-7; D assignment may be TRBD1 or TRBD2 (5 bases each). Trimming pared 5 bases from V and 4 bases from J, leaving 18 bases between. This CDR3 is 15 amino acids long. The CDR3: CASSRDEQTYYEQYF. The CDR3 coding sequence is TGTGCCAGCAGTAGGGACGAACAAACCTATTACGAGCAGTACTTC.

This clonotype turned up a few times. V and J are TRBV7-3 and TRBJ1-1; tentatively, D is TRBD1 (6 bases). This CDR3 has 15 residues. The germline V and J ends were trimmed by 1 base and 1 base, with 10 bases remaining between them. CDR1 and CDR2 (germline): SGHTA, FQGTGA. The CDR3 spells CASSLNGQQNTEAFF. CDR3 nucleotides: TGTGCCAGCAGCTTAAATGGACAGCAGAACACTGAAGCTTTCTTT.

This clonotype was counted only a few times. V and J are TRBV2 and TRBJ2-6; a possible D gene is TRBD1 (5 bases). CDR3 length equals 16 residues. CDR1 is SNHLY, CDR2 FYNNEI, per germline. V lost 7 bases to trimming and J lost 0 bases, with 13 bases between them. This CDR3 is CASTPGKNSGANVLTF. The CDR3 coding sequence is TGTGCCAGCACCCCAGGGAAAAACTCTGGGGCCAACGTCCTGACTTTC.

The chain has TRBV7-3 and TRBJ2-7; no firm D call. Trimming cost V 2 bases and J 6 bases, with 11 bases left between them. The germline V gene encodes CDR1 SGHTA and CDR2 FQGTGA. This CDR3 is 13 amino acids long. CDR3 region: CASSLGSSCEQYF. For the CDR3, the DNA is TGTGCCAGCAGCTTAGGTAGCAGCTGCGAGCAGTACTTC.

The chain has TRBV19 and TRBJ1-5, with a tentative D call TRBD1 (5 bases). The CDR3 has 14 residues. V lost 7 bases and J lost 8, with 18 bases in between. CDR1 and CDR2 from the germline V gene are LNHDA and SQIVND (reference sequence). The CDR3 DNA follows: TGTGCCAGTACCGAGGGGAGGGGAAGGGAGCCCCAGCATTTT. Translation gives CASTEGRGREPQHF.

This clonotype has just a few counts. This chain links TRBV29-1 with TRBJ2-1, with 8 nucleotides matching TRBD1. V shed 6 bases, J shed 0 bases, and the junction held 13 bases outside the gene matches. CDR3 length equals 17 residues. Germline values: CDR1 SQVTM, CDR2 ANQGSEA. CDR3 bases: TGCAGCGTGCGAAAAACTATAGGACAGGGCTCCTACAATGAGCAGTTCTTC. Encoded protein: CSVRKTIGQGSYNEQFF.

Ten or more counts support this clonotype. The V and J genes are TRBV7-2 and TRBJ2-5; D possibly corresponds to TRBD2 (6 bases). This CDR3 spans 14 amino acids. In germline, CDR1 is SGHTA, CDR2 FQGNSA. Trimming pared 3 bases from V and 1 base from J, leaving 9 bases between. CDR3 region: CASSFVGGQETQYF. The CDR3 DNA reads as TGTGCCAGCAGCTTTGTGGGAGGCCAAGAGACCCAGTACTTC.

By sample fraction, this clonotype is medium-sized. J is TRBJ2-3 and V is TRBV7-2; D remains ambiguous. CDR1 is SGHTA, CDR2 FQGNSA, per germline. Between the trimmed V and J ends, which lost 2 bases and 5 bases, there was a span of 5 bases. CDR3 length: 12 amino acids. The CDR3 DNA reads TGTGCCAGCAGCTTACCGTTAGATACGCAGTATTTT. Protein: CASSLPLDTQYF.

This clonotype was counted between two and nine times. Here the CDR3 reads CAWTRGGYEQYF. The CDR3, as DNA: TGTGCCTGGACACGTGGCGGCTACGAGCAGTACTTC. The chain joins TRBV30 to TRBJ2-7, with D unclear. V shed 4 bases and J shed 3 bases, with 10 bases lying between them. Germline CDR1 GTSNPN, CDR2 SVGIG (reference sequence). The CDR3 covers 12 residues.